This T cell receptor beta chain emerged from a study of T cells in women clearing cervical HPV infection (dated by TCRdb to the late 2010s). About the study as a whole: The cases were 20 to 30 women with histologically confirmed HPV16-related CIN3 or worse, and 2 of those women had invasive cancers. The controls were about 25 women whose single incident HPV16 infection cleared within 12 months with no development of precancer or cancer. Cases were matched to controls by age within five years and by the year the sample was collected. Cases had a median age of about 34 years compared with approximately 40 for controls, and baseline characteristics showed no significant differences between the groups. For cases, the median interval between lesion detection and blood sampling was about 140 days, with an interquartile range of roughly 80 to 200 days. This exploratory proof-of-principle case-control study, nested within the Guanacaste HPV Natural History Study in Costa Rica, compared TCR repertoires among women with different cervical HPV16 outcomes. As quality controls, five blinded duplicates were added to each group, bringing the total to about 60 samples made up of about 50 participants and around 10 replicates. Blood from cases was drawn at the visit where the lesion was first identified, while blood from controls was drawn once the infection was no longer detected. The parent cohort enrolled roughly 9,400 women aged 18 or older in Guanacaste, Costa Rica, in 1993 to 1994 and followed the women for less than nine years. Because only a few women had HLA typing data, the possibility that HLA type acted as a confounder could not be ruled out.

About this clone itself: Its antigen is still unknown.

Overall results and qualifications from the work: CIN3+ cases had significantly higher TCR repertoire richness than controls across sequencing depths, but evenness did not differ between the groups. Because the number of T cells in each sample was unknown, differences in richness could reflect differing T-cell content rather than repertoire biology. Random forest classifiers combining richness and V gene abundances distinguished cases from controls with an estimated AUC of roughly 0.83. Because of the cross-sectional design, the study could not determine whether the associations came before infection or resulted from infection, and neither effector/memory subsets nor HPV-specific T cells were isolated.

Using the immunoSEQ assay, multiplex PCR amplified TCR beta CDR3 regions from an average of roughly 1,100 ng of genomic DNA per sample. Primer bias was corrected in the assay by using a complete synthetic TCR repertoire to establish an amplification baseline. The amplicons were sequenced on the Illumina platform. In the paper's pipeline: Error correction of the sequences involved clustering with frequency ratios plus a modified nearest-neighbor algorithm, after which the sequences were analyzed in the immunoSEQ Analyzer using IMGT gene definitions. At each rarefaction depth, TCR richness and evenness were averaged across 20 rarefaction repeats, and samples with fewer sequences than that depth were excluded. Relative abundances of V, D and J genes were compared between groups using Wilcoxon rank sum tests, with FDR correction applied. For the blinded duplicates, the intraclass correlation was 90% to 97% for TCR richness and averaged around 76% across 66 gene segments. The immuneACCESS repertoire file appears here via TCRdb, limited to in-frame rearrangements. These files lack a portion of the clones; in checked studies, under half of the deficit traces to unresolved V genes, and the cause of the others is not known. V and J calls plus clone size are reproduced from that table; the DNA served to infer D and trimming. The table held for this sample gives around 44,000 clones. Around 7.6% of the sample is taken by the ten largest.

Every participant had a single incident cervical HPV16 infection, and women with prevalent HPV16 infections were excluded. Cervical HPV DNA was detected by MY09/MY11 PCR and genotyped by dot-blot hybridization. About 14 mL of heparinized blood were centrifuged, and the buffy coat was aliquoted, frozen at -30°C, then stored at -80°C. QIAGEN kits were used to extract genomic DNA from the buffy coat specimens. The origin of this receptor is a woman aged 18 to 75 with a cervical HPV16 infection that either progressed to CIN3+ or cleared (not recorded which). Material: blood buffy coat.

The DNA read from the CDR3 is TGTGCCAGCAGTTACGAATCAGTCTATGGC. Translation gives CASSYESVYG. The full CDR3 protein is CASSYESVYGYTF. The sequence joins TRBV6-2 or TRBV6-3 to TRBJ1-2, with no reliable assignment of the D segment. The read halts 3 residues ahead of the CDR3 end, with the missing end drawn from the germline J gene. V gives up 2 bases and J gives up 4 bases, and the segment between their germline ends measures 8 bases. Measured from the cysteine to the phenylalanine, the CDR3 is 13 residues long. Part of the CDR3 DNA is given, 30 bases translated from base 1. Reading the germline V gene gives CDR1 MNHEY and CDR2 SVGEGT.